This T cell receptor (beta chain) was identified in a study of blood T cell repertoires in COVID-19. Study at large: Collection of acute and convalescent COVID-19 samples took place in the United States, Italy and Spain. T cells, B-cell-depleted T cells, or PBMCs supplied cDNA or gDNA.

Participants were aged 18 to 89 years from around 24 US areas. Data came from immunoSEQ multiplex PCR; TCRdb stores just in-frame clones and leaves some out. Of 250,000 or so clones listed, more than 85% are singletons. This CDR3 has 16 residues. Trimming took 2 bases from V and 0 from J, leaving 9 bases between them. Per germline, CDR1 SGHNT and CDR2 YYREEE (reference sequence). This sequence originates from a woman aged 50 to 60 who had recovered from COVID-19. This rearrangement joins TRBV5-4 to TRBJ2-6; D possibly corresponds to TRBD2 (6 bases). Sequenced input: PBMCs or T cells enriched from blood (not recorded which). CDR3: CASSFGGISGANVLTF. In nucleotides, the CDR3 is TGTGCCAGCAGCTTCGGCGGGATCTCTGGGGCCAACGTCCTGACTTTC.